The entry below gives a single TCR beta chain sequence along with its context. The clone's antigen remains unknown. The sample holds no much larger clone one base away, and base qualities are not on file. The sequencing machine was an Illumina HiSeq 2500. Quantitative 5'-RACE with molecular barcodes was the method used to prepare the TCR beta libraries. Per the source publication's procedure: To identify disease-linked TCR variants, a new computational method was used, one built on a probabilistic model of VDJ rearrangement. Through fastp at Q25 and MiXCR, TCRdb rebuilt clones from the public reads, retaining in-frame beta chains. Here each entry gathers all rows of one CDR3 protein and keeps the most common genes and DNA. The V and J calls were determined by TCRdb, not by the authors. Recorded for this sample are 200,000 to 250,000 distinct CDR3 sequences; 8% to 11% of them occurred a single time. In total, the top ten clones hold roughly a fifth of the sample.

CDR1 and CDR2 (DFQATT, SNEGSKA) derive from the germline V gene (reference sequence). The CDR3 numbers 16 residues from cysteine through phenylalanine. Of all the DNA, just the CDR3 is kept, 48 bases in frame from base 1. The junction shows trimming of 3 bases on V and 2 bases on J, plus 19 bases between the germline ends. This sample is drawn from a study of CD8 T cells in ankylosing spondylitis (TCRdb year 2017). For context, the study as a whole: T cell receptor beta repertoires were profiled in healthy donors and ankylosing spondylitis patients so that disease-linked TCR variants could be found. The whole study cohort included about a hundred healthy donors and 25 ankylosing spondylitis patients. Peripheral blood was sampled, and synovial fluid was additionally collected from ankylosing spondylitis patients. Study-wide findings and limitations: In peripheral blood, the disease-linked clones were found at relatively low frequencies and had a CD8+ phenotype. Some of the motif variants had been reported before in the synovial fluid and blood of reactive arthritis patients, a finding that suggests common disease-initiation mechanisms. According to the report, matched synovial fluid samples from ankylosing spondylitis patients were significantly enriched for the disease-linked clones. Blood from ankylosing spondylitis patients appeared to be characterized by a TCR beta motif made up of about 8 highly homologous amino acid variants.

The sample taken for sequencing was blood, either unsorted or a sorted T cell fraction (not recorded which). The clonotype originates from a male donor with ankylosing spondylitis or in good health (not recorded which). Recombination connected TRBV20-1 to TRBJ1-1; the D gene lacks a confident call. For the CDR3, the sequence is CSARPLLGQTNTEAFF. The nucleotide sequence reads TGCAGTGCTAGGCCCCTTCTTGGGCAAACTAACACTGAAGCTTTCTTT.